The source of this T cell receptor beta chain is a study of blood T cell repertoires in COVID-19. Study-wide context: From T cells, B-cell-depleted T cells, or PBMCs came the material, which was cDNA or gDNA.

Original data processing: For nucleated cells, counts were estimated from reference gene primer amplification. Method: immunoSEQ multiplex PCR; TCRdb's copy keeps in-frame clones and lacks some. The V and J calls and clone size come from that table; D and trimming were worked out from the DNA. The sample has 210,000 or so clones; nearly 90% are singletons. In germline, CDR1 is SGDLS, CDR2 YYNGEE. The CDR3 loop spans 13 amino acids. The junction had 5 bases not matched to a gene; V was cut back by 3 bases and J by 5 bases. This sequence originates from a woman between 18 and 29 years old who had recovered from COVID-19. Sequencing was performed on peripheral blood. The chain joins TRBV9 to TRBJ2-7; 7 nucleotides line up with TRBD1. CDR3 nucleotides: TGTGCCAGCAGCGCCATGACAGGGCACGAGCAGTACTTC. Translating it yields CASSAMTGHEQYF.